What follows describes a single T cell receptor beta chain. Its antigen is currently unknown. This specimen belongs to a study of shared clonotypes between healthy human individuals. Study-level points and caveats: In general, naive subsets displayed greater estimated richness than memory subsets did. Clonotypes shared by all four sorted-subset donors had higher generation probabilities than non-shared clonotypes.

Germline V lookup: CDR1 SGHNT, CDR2 YYREEE (reference sequence). This CDR3 has 15 amino acids. With V trimmed by 5 bases and J by 7 bases, 10 bases remained unmatched. Source study methods: ImmunoSEQ output held junction-only sequences without quality scores, so filtering differed. Libraries were prepared by immunoSEQ multiplex PCR; TCRdb keeps only in-frame clonotypes and omits some of them. V and J calls and clone size are as listed in that table; D and trimming were resolved from the DNA. The repertoire holds around 1.6 million clones, with 98% as singletons. The receptor was isolated from a young man in good health. J is TRBJ2-1 and V is TRBV5-4; TRBD2 agrees at 9 bases. The sequencing input was naive CD4+ T cells sorted from blood. Subset indicated: CD45RA+ positively selected. CDR3 nucleotide sequence: TGTGCCAGCAGAGATAGCGGGAGCGCGGAAAATGAGCAGTTCTTC. It encodes CASRDSGSAENEQFF.